The 12 T cell receptor beta chains presented below share a single source sample, sequenced in a study of radiation and T cells in renal cell carcinoma. As for time point: blood 2 weeks post-SBRT. The treatment is: 15 Gy SBRT to primary tumor, nephrectomy 4 weeks later. Assay used: immunoSEQ multiplex PCR; TCRdb lists only in-frame clones, some missing. The repertoire holds around 130,000 clones, with about 81% as singletons. Here the sequenced sample was blood, taken from a patient whose treatment included radiotherapy and nephrectomy. The receptors derive from an older woman with renal cell carcinoma.

This chain connects TRBV6-5 to TRBJ1-4, with a tentative D call TRBD1 (6 bases). This CDR3 region has 15 residues. Between the trimmed V and J ends, which lost 0 bases and 8 bases, there was a span of 13 bases. Germline lookup yields CDR1 MNHEY and CDR2 SVGAGI. DNA of the CDR3: TGTGCCAGCAGTTACTCCGGACAGTTTAACGAAAAACTGTTTTTT. The encoded protein is CASSYSGQFNEKLFF.

The J gene is TRBJ2-7, the V gene TRBV2; TRBD1 is a possible D gene (7 bases). Germline V gene data show CDR1 as SNHLY and CDR2 as FYNNEI. The CDR3 covers 14 residues. Trimming removed 9 bases from V and 3 bases from J, with 18 bases in between. The CDR3 loop is CARGGQQRVYEQYF. The DNA for the CDR3 is TGTGCCAGGGGGGGACAGCAAAGGGTCTACGAGCAGTACTTC.

The rearrangement joins TRBV5-6 to TRBJ1-2, with D unclear. Per the germline V gene, CDR1 is SGHDT and CDR2 is YYEEEE. The CDR3 extends over 14 amino acids. The V end lost 5 bases, the J end lost 5 bases, and 16 bases lay between the germline ends. CDR3 DNA: TGTGCCAGCAGGTCTTGGTGGGGAGCTTATGGCTACACCTTC. Its translation: CASRSWWGAYGYTF.

In this sample, this clone turned up once. The CDR3, as DNA: TGCGCCAGCAGCTTGGCCGGGACAGAATACGAGCAGTACTTC. It translates to CASSLAGTEYEQYF. The rearrangement uses TRBV5-1 and TRBJ2-7; 7 positions match TRBD1. The CDR3 runs to 14 residues. CDR1 and CDR2 (germline): SGHRS, YFSETQ. With V trimmed by 0 bases and J by 4 bases, 4 bases remained unmatched.

This clone was picked up one time. This chain links TRBV4-3 with TRBJ1-2; D is ambiguous. Germline CDR1 LGHNA, CDR2 YSLEER. Trimming shortened V by 4 bases and J by 8 bases, and 17 bases separated the two germline ends. This CDR3 comprises 14 residues. CDR3: CASSLTVVIAGYTF. The CDR3 region has the DNA TGCGCCAGCAGCCTCACAGTGGTGATCGCGGGCTACACCTTC.

V usage is TRBV27 and J usage is TRBJ2-3; perhaps TRBD2 as D (5 bases). V was clipped by 8 bases and J by 6 bases, with 15 bases between them. CDR3 length: 13 residues. Germline values: CDR1 MNHEY, CDR2 SMNVEV (reference sequence). This CDR3 reads CASGVPPGDTQYF. The CDR3 nucleotides are TGTGCCAGCGGGGTTCCCCCGGGGGATACGCAGTATTTT.

V and J are TRBV5-1 and TRBJ2-3; 8 nucleotides align to TRBD2. J was trimmed by 6 bases and V by 4 bases; bases with no gene match: 13. The CDR3 spans 16 residues. Germline V lookup: CDR1 SGHRS, CDR2 YFSETQ. DNA for the CDR3: TGCGCCAGCAGCAACCGGGTGGCGGGGGGATCGGATACGCAGTATTTT. Protein: CASSNRVAGGSDTQYF.

This clone has a single count. In nucleotides, the CDR3 is TGTGCCAGTATGACGACAGGGGGTGAAAAACTGTTTTTT. Translating it yields CASMTTGGEKLFF. The chain couples TRBV19 to TRBJ1-4; 9 bases match TRBD1. Germline V gives CDR1 LNHDA, CDR2 SQIVND (reference sequence). This CDR3 has 13 amino acids. V lost 7 bases to trimming and J lost 7 bases; unmatched junction nucleotides: 4.

The rearrangement uses TRBV4-2 and TRBJ1-4; TRBD1 aligns across 7 bases. Germline V CDR1 and CDR2: LGHNA, YNFKEQ. V lost 3 bases, J lost 3 bases, and 10 bases stayed unmatched. This CDR3 is 17 amino acids long. CDR3 protein: CASSQGRRQGPNEKLFF. CDR3 DNA sequence: TGTGCCAGCAGCCAGGGGAGGCGACAGGGACCTAATGAAAAACTGTTTTTT.

The rearrangement links TRBV7-2 to TRBJ2-5; D perhaps matches TRBD1 (5 bases). The germline V and J ends were trimmed by 1 base and 5 bases, with 14 bases remaining between them. Germline lookup yields CDR1 SGHTA and CDR2 FQGNSA. This CDR3 region has 15 residues. CDR3 sequence: CASSLVDIPGETQYF. DNA for the CDR3: TGTGCCAGCAGCTTAGTTGACATCCCAGGGGAGACCCAGTACTTC.

This clone appeared a few times. The gene calls are TRBV5-1 and TRBJ2-2; D possibly matches TRBD1 or TRBD2 (6 bases each). The CDR3 sequence is 15 residues long. V was cut by 0 bases and J by 4 bases, with 10 bases left in between. Germline CDR1 is SGHRS and CDR2 is YFSETQ. This chain's CDR3 is CASSLERGLTGELFF. DNA of the CDR3: TGCGCCAGCAGCTTGGAACGGGGGCTCACCGGGGAGCTGTTTTTT. The entire variable domain, with the rest obtained from reference TRBV5-1 and TRBJ2-2, is as follows: KAGVTQTPRYLIKTRGQQVTLSCSPISGHRSVSWYQQTPGQGLQFLFEYFSETQRNKGNFPGRFSGRQFSNSRSEMNVSTLELGDSALYLCASSLERGLTGELFFGEGSRLTVL.

V is TRBV4-1 and J is TRBJ2-6, with no clear D. V gave up 2 bases and J gave up 4 bases, with 9 bases separating them. CDR1 and CDR2 from the germline V gene are MGHRA and YSYEKL. The CDR3 totals 15 residues. The CDR3 coding sequence is TGCGCCAGCAGCCAACGGGCAGGAGGGGCCAACGTCCTGACTTTC. This sequence encodes CASSQRAGGANVLTF.